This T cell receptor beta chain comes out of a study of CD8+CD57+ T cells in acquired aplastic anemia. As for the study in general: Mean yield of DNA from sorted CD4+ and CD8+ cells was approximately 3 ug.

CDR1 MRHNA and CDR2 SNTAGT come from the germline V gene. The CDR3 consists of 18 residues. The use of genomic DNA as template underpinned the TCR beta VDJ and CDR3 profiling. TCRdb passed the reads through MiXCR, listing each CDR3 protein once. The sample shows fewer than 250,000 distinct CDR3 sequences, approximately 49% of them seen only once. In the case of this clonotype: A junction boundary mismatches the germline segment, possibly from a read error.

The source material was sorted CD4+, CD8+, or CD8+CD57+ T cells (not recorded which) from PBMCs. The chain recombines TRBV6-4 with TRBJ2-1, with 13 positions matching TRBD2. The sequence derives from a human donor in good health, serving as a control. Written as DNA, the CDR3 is TGTGCTAGCACTGCCGGGACTAGCGGGGCCAGCTCCTACAATGAGCAGTTCTTC. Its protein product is CASTAGTSGASSYNEQFF.